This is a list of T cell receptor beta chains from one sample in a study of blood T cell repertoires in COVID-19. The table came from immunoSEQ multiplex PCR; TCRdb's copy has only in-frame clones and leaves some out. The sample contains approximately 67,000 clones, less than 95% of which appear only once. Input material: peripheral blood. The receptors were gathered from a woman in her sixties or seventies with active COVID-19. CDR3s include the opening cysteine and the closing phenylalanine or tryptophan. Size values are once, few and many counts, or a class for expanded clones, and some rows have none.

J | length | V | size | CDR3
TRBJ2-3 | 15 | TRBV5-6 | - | CASSPRGDHTDTQYF
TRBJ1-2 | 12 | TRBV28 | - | CASSVQGKGYTF
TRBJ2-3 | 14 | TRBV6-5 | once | CASTPRAGADTQYF
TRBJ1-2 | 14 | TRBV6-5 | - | CASRRDRSNYGYTF
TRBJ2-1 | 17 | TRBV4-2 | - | CASSQLLAGGPYNEQFF
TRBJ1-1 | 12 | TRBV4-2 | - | CASRGSGTEAFF
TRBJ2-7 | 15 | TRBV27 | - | CASSLAGTGSYEQYF
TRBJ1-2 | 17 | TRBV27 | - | CASSTQGVPLANYGYTF
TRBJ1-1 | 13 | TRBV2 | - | CASIRTGGMRTFF
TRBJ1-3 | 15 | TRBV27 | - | CASSLSYRSGNTIYF
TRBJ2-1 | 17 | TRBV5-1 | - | CASSSGTGGGFFSEQFF
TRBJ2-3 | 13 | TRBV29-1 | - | CSVDRVGGDTQYF
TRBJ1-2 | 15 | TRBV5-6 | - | CASRSRTVGRHGYTF
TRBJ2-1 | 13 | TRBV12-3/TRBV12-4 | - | CASSGLSRAEQFF
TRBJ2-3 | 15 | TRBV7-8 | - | CASSLAHRGTDTQYF
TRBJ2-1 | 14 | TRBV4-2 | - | CASSPGRGAVGQFF
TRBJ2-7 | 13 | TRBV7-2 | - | CASSLALPYEQYF
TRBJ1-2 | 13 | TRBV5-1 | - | CASSPTGDYGYTF
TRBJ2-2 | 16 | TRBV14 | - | CASSKQAGGPAGELFF
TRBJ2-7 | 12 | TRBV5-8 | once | CASSPRVYEQYF
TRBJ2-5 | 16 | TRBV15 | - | CATSRPHGGSRETQYF
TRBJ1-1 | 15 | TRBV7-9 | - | CASSLMAGARTEAFF
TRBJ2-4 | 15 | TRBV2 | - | CASSEGGRAKNIQYF
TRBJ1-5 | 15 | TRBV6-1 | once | CASSEGVRGNQPQHF
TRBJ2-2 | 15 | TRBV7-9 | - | CASSSLAGEGGELFF
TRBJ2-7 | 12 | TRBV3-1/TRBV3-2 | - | CASSHEPYEQYF
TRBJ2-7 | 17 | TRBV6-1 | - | CASRERLAGSSLRAQYF
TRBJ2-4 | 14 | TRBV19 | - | CASSTGTEINIQYF
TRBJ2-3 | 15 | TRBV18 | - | CASSPPQGEGDTQYF
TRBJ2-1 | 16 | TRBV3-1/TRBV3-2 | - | CASSRRDFHSYNEQFF
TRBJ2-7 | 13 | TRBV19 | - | CASSPRTDPEQYF
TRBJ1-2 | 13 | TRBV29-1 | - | CSVSPTGDYGYTF